This T cell receptor beta chain was documented in a study of response to subunit inactivated influenza vaccine. TCRdb re-derived calls from the RT-PCR reads in MiXCR, one entry per CDR3 protein. Of roughly 650,000 distinct CDR3 sequences in the sample, approximately 14% were seen once. Study-level points and caveats: That few new T cells are recruited by each seasonal influenza vaccination was the authors' suggestion.

There are 14 residues in the CDR3. Per the germline V gene, CDR1 is SGHRS and CDR2 is YFSETQ. The junction had 8 bases not matched to a gene; V was cut back by 7 bases and J by 7 bases. Concerning this clonotype: As yet, its antigen is unknown.

The material was PBMCs from blood, obtained 11 to 12 days after vaccination. This chain joins TRBV5-1 and TRBJ2-1; 10 bases are a match to TRBD2. The source is a man aged 50 or older who received an inactivated influenza vaccine. CDR3 protein: CASALAGAENEQFF. Written as DNA, the CDR3 is TGCGCCAGCGCTCTAGCGGGAGCGGAAAATGAGCAGTTCTTC.